This is a list of T cell receptor beta chains from one sample in a study of breast tumors, draining lymph nodes, adjacent tissues. Via MiXCR, TCRdb re-called the multiplex PCR reads, giving one row per CDR3 protein. The table records about 230,000 distinct CDR3 sequences, roughly 30% of them present only once. The sequencing input was axillary lymph node tissue. Receptors originate from a female donor with breast cancer. Some clones in this sample may be carry-over from other donors' samples. Each CDR3 is given with its conserved first and last residue. A D gene is named only where the DNA matches it firmly. Clone size is stated in some rows and not others, as once, few, many or a class when expanded.

many	TRBJ2-1	TRBV7-8	NA	TGTGCCAGCAGCTTAGCGATCGGGACCCTATACAATGAGCAGTTCTTC	CASSLAIGTLYNEQFF
many	TRBJ2-6	TRBV20-1	TRBD1	TGCAGTGCTAGTTTCAGGACAGGGTACTCTGGGGCCAACGTCCTGACTTTC	CSASFRTGYSGANVLTF
many	TRBJ2-5	TRBV11-1	TRBD2	TGTGCCAGCAGTGCATTCCTAGCGGCGAGACAAGAGACCCAGTACTTC	CASSAFLAARQETQYF
few	TRBJ1-1	TRBV30	NA	TGTGCCTCGAGACAAGTCCGGGGTGAAGCTTTCTTT	CASRQVRGEAFF
NA	TRBJ2-4	TRBV6-6	NA	TGTGCCAGCAGTCCCGGTGAGGGGGGCGAGTACTTC	CASSPGEGGEYF
NA	TRBJ2-7	TRBV2	NA	TGTGCCAGCTTTCCCGGTCGAGGTGAGCAGTACTTC	CASFPGRGEQYF
many	TRBJ1-2	TRBV7-2	NA	TGTGCCAGCAGCTTAGGAGCTAGAGCGCCGGGTGGCTACCCCTTC	CASSLGARAPGGYPF
many	TRBJ2-1	TRBV6-1	TRBD1	TGTGCCAGCAGTGAATCGGGACAGTTTCTCAATGAGCAGTTCTTC	CASSESGQFLNEQFF
many	TRBJ1-4	TRBV9	NA	TGTGCCAGCAGCGCACTTACAACTAATGAAAAACTGTTTTTT	CASSALTTNEKLFF
many	TRBJ1-5	TRBV6-6	NA	TGTGCCAGCAGTTACTCGGAGCGAAATCAGCCCCAGCATTTT	CASSYSERNQPQHF
many	TRBJ2-7	TRBV20-1	NA	TGCAGTGCTAGTAAGGGCCACGAGCAGTACTTC	CSASKGHEQYF
many	TRBJ1-2	TRBV24-1	NA	TGTGCCACCAGTGACCAGAAACAGGGTCTCTACGGCTACACCTTC	CATSDQKQGLYGYTF
NA	TRBJ1-1	TRBV19	NA	TGTGCCAGTACCGAACCCCGACGGCACCTGAACACTGAAGCTTTCTTT	CASTEPRRHLNTEAFF
NA	TRBJ2-3	TRBV28	NA	TGTGCCAGCAGTTCGAGTGAAGATACGCAGTATTTT	CASSSSEDTQYF
many	TRBJ2-3	TRBV9	NA	TGTGCCAGCAGCGTAGGTGGGGTCGAGGATACGCAGTATTTT	CASSVGGVEDTQYF
NA	TRBJ2-6	TRBV2	NA	NA	CASEDRVNTGELFFGANVLTF
NA	TRBJ2-7	TRBV28	NA	TGTGCCAGCTCGACTAGTTGGTCTCACGAGCAGTACTTC	CASSTSWSHEQYF
many	TRBJ2-3	TRBV20-1	TRBD2	TGCAGTGCTCCGGAGGCGGGAGGGCGGGCAGATACGCAGTATTTT	CSAPEAGGRADTQYF
many	TRBJ2-3	TRBV7-2	NA	TGTGCCAGCAGCTTCAGCGGTCGAACAGATACGCAGTATTTT	CASSFSGRTDTQYF
NA	TRBJ2-6	TRBV5-1	NA	TGCGCCAGCAGCTTGGAGGGGCCTAGCTCTGGGGCCAACGTCCTGACTTTC	CASSLEGPSSGANVLTF
many	TRBJ1-6	TRBV7-9	NA	TGTGCCAGCAGCTTGGAGGGGTTTTCACCCCTCCACTTT	CASSLEGFSPLHF
many	TRBJ2-7	TRBV20-1	TRBD1	TGCAGTGCTTCGGGACAGGGGGGACCCTACGAGCAGTACTTC	CSASGQGGPYEQYF
NA	TRBJ2-1	TRBV4-3	TRBD2	TGCGCCAGCAGCCAACAATGGACTAGCGGGCTTTACAATGAGCAGTTCTTC	CASSQQWTSGLYNEQFF
many	TRBJ2-7	TRBV5-1	TRBD1	TGCGCCAGCAGCCTCCGGGACAGGCTCTACGAGCAGTACTTC	CASSLRDRLYEQYF
many	TRBJ1-4	TRBV5-1	NA	TGCGCCAGCAGTCCGGCTGGGGAAAAACTGTTTTTT	CASSPAGEKLFF
NA	TRBJ2-5	TRBV5-4	NA	TGTGCCGGCAGCTCGTATTGGCAGGGGGGTGGGACCCAGTACTTC	CAGSSYWQGGGTQYF
many	TRBJ2-2	TRBV6-4	TRBD1	TGTGCCAGCAGTGCCACAGGGGTCACCGGGGAGCTGTTTTTT	CASSATGVTGELFF
few	TRBJ2-1	TRBV13	TRBD2	TGTGCCAGCAGCCCCCGGACTAGCTGGAATGAGCAGTTCTTC	CASSPRTSWNEQFF
NA	TRBJ2-2	TRBV7-9	NA	TGTGCCAGTGCCACCAGTGTTGCCAGCGCGAACACCGGGGAGCTGTTTTTT	CASATSVASANTGELFF
many	TRBJ1-2	TRBV12-3/TRBV12-4	NA	TGTGCCAGCAGTTTCCGCGACAGCTATGGCTACACCTTC	CASSFRDSYGYTF
many	TRBJ2-7	TRBV4-3	TRBD1	TGCGCCAGCAGCCAAATACAGGGGGACGAGCAGTACTTC	CASSQIQGDEQYF
many	TRBJ2-1	TRBV20-1	TRBD2	TGCAGTGCTAGTCGGGGGGCTAGCGGGAGAGGCAATGAGCAGTTCTTC	CSASRGASGRGNEQFF
NA	TRBJ2-3	TRBV15	TRBD2	TGTGCCACCAGCAGCTCCTTTAGCGGGTCGCTCACAGATACGCAGTATTTT	CATSSSFSGSLTDTQYF
many	TRBJ2-7	TRBV6-5	NA	TGTGCCAGCAGTTCGGGGACTCTACGCTCCTACGAGCAGTACTTC	CASSSGTLRSYEQYF
many	TRBJ2-3	TRBV19	TRBD2	TGTGCCAGTAGGGCGGCGGGAGTGGGAGATACGCAGTATTTT	CASRAAGVGDTQYF
many	TRBJ2-5	TRBV7-8	NA	TGTGCCAGCAGCTTAGAAAGTGAGACCCAGTACTTC	CASSLESETQYF
many	TRBJ2-3	TRBV6-5	TRBD2	TGTGCCAGCAGTTACGGACTAGCGGGAGGCACAGATACGCAGTATTTT	CASSYGLAGGTDTQYF
NA	TRBJ1-2	TRBV4-2	NA	TGTGCCAGCAGCCAAGGGGGGACAAACTATGGCTACACCTTC	CASSQGGTNYGYTF
many	TRBJ1-3	TRBV12-3/TRBV12-4	NA	TGTGCCAGCAGTTTCGTCGGACGAAGCTCTGGAAACACCATATATTTT	CASSFVGRSSGNTIYF
many	TRBJ2-3	TRBV7-8	TRBD2	TGTGCCAGCAGGCTACTAGCGGAGGCCCTTTCGAAGGATACGCAGTATTTT	CASRLLAEALSKDTQYF
NA	TRBJ2-5	TRBV20-1	NA	TGCAGTGCCCCAGGTTGGGTTTCAGCCCCAGCAACGTTTGGCGAGACCCAGTACTTC	CSAPGWVSAPATFGETQYF
many	TRBJ2-2	TRBV7-6	TRBD2	TGTGCCAGCAGCCCTTTTGGTCTAGCGGGGATCAACACCGGGGAGCTGTTTTTT	CASSPFGLAGINTGELFF
many	TRBJ2-1	TRBV6-5	TRBD2	TGTGCCAGCAGGGAAGTAGCGGGAGGGATTCGCGATGAGCAGTTCTTC	CASREVAGGIRDEQFF
many	TRBJ1-5	TRBV5-8	NA	TGTGCCAGCAGCTTGACCTTCGGGACGGCCGTCAATCAGCCCCAGCATTTT	CASSLTFGTAVNQPQHF